This T cell receptor beta chain was captured by sequencing in a study of T cells in Graves' hyperthyroidism and ophthalmopathy. This clonotype was seen ten or more times. The antigen is unknown. The study's findings and limits: Blood samples included most of the expanded thyroid clonotypes exceeding 0.001.

It was RNA transcripts that yielded the amplified TCR beta CDR3 regions. The TCR CDR3 first-round RT-PCR relied on the HTBI primer set. TCRdb called the multiplex PCR reads again in MiXCR, with one record for every CDR3 protein. The repertoire holds about half a million distinct CDR3 sequences, with roughly 20% as singletons. This CDR3 is built from 12 residues. Germline loops: CDR1 SGDLS, CDR2 YYNGEE. Trimming shortened V by 3 bases and J by 10 bases, and 13 bases separated the two germline ends. The chain joins TRBV9 to TRBJ2-5; D unclear. The source is a man aged 18 to 30 with Graves' hyperthyroidism. The sequencing sample was made of blood. The CDR3 sequence: CASSAEHTDQYF. DNA of the CDR3: TGTGCCAGCAGCGCGGAACACACTGACCAGTACTTC.